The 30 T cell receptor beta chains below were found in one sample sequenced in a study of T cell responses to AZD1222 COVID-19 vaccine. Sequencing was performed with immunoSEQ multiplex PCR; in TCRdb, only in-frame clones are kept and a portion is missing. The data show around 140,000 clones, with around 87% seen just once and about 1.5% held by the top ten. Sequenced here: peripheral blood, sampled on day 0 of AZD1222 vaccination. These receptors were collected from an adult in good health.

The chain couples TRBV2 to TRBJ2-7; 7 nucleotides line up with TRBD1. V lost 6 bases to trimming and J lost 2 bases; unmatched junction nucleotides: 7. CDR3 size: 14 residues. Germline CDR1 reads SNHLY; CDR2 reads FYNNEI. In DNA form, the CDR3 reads TGTGCCAGCAGGAGAGGACAGGCTACCTACGAGCAGTACTTC. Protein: CASRRGQATYEQYF.

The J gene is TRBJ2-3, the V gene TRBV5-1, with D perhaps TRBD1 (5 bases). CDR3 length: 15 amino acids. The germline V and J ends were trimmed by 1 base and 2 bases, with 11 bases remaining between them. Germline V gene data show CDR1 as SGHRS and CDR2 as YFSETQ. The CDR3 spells CASSLLVGHTDTQYF. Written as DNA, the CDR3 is TGCGCCAGCAGCTTGTTGGTCGGACACACAGATACGCAGTATTTT.

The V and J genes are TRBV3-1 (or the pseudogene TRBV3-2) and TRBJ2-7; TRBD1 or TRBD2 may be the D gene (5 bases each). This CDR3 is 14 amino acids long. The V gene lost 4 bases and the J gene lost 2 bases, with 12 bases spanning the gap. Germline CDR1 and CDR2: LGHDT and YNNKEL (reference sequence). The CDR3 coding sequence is TGTGCCAGCAGCCCCTGGGACGGGCCCTACGAGCAGTACTTC. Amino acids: CASSPWDGPYEQYF.

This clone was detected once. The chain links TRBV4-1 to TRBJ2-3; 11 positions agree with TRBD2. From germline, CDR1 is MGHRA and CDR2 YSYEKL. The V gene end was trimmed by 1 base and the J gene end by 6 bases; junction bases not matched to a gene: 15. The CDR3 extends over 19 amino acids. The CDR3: CASSQGLAGGPRIGDTQYF. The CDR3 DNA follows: TGCGCCAGCAGCCAAGGTCTAGCGGGGGGTCCCCGAATCGGTGATACGCAGTATTTT.

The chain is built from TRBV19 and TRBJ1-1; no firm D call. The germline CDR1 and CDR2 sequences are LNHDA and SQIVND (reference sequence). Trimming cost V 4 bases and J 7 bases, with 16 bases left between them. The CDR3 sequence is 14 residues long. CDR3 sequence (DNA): TGTGCCAGTAGTAGCACGTCACGAGAAATTGAAGCTTTCTTT. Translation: CASSSTSREIEAFF.

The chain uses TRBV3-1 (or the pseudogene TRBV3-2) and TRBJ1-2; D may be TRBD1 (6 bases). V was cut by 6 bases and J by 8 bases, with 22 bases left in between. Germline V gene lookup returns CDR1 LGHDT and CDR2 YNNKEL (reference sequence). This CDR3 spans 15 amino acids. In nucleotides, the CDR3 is TGTGCCAGCAGGAAGTGGTTGGGGGCAGAGGGAGGCTACACCTTC. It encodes CASRKWLGAEGGYTF.

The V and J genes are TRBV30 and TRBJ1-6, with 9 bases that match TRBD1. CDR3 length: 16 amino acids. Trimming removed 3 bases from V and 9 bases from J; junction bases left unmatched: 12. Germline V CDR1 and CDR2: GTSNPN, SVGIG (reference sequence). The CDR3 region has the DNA TGTGCCTGGAGCCTTTCCGGGACAGGGTTTCCTTCACCCCTCCACTTT. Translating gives CAWSLSGTGFPSPLHF.

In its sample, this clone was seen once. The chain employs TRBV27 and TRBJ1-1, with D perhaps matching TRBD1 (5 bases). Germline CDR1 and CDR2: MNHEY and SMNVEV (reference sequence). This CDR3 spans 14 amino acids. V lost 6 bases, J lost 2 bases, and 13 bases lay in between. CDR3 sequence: CASRKTDINTEAFF. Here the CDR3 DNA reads TGTGCCAGCAGAAAGACAGATATAAACACTGAAGCTTTCTTT.

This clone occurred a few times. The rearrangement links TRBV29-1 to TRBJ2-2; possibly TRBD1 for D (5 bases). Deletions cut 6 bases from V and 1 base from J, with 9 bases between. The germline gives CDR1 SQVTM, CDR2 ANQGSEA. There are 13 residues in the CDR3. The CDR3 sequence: CSVLRENTGELFF. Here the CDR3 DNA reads TGCAGCGTCCTCAGGGAGAACACCGGGGAGCTGTTTTTT.

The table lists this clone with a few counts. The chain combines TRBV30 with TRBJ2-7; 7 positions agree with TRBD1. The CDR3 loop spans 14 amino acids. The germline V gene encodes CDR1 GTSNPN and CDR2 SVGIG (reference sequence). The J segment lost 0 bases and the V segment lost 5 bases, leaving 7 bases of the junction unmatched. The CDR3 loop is CAWAVAGGSYEQYF. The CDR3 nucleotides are TGTGCCTGGGCTGTTGCAGGGGGCTCCTACGAGCAGTACTTC.

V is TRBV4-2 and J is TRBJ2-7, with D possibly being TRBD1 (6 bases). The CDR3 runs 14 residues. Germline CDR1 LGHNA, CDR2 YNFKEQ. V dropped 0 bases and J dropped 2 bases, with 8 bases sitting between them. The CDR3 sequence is CASSQEGDTYEQYF. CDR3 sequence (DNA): TGTGCCAGCAGCCAAGAGGGGGACACCTACGAGCAGTACTTC.

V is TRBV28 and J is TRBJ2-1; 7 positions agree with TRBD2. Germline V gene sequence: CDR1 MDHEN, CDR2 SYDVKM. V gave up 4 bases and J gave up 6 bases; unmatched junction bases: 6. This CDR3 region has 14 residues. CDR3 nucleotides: TGTGCCAGCAGTTGGGGCGGGAGTTTCAATGAGCAGTTCTTC. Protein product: CASSWGGSFNEQFF.

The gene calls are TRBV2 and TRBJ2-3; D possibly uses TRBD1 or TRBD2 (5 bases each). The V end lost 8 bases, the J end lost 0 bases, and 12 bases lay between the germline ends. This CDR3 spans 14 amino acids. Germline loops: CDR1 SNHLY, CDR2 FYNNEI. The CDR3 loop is CASGTSRSTDTQYF. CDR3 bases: TGTGCCAGCGGGACGAGCCGTAGCACAGATACGCAGTATTTT.

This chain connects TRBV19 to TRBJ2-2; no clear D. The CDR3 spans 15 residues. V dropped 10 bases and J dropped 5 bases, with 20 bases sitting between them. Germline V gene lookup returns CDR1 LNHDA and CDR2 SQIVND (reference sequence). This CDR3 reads CATRTARGVTGELFF. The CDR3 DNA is TGTGCCACACGGACGGCGAGAGGTGTTACCGGGGAGCTGTTTTTT.

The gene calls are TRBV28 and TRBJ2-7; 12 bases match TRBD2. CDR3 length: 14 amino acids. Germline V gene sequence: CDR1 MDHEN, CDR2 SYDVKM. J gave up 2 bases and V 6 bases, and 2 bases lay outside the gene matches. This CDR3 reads CASSPSGRAYEQYF. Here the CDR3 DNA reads TGTGCCAGCAGCCCTAGCGGGAGGGCCTACGAGCAGTACTTC.

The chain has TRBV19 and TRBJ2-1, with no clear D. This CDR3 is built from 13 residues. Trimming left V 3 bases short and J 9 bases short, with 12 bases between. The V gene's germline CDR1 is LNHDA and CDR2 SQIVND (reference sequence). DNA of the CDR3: TGTGCCAGTAGTATTTCCGACTGGGCTGAGCAGTTCTTC. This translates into CASSISDWAEQFF.

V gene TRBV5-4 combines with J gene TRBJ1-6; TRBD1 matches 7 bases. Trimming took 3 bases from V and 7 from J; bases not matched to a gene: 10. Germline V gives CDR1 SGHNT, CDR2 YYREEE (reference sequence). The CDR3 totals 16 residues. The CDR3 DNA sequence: TGTGCCAGCAGCTCGGGGACAGTCCTTGCCAATTCACCCCTCCACTTT. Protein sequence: CASSSGTVLANSPLHF.

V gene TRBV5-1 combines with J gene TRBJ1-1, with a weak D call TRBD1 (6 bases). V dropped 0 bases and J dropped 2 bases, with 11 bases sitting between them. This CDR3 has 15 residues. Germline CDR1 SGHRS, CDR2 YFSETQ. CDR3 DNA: TGCGCCAGCAGCTTGGACGTGGGGGCTAACACTGAAGCTTTCTTT. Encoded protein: CASSLDVGANTEAFF.

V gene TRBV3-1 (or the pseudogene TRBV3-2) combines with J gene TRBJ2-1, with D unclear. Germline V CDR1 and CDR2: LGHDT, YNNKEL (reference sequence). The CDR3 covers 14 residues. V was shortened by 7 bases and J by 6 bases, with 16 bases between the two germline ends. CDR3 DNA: TGTGCCAGCACCCTCCGGCCTAGGGTCAATGAGCAGTTCTTC. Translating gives CASTLRPRVNEQFF.

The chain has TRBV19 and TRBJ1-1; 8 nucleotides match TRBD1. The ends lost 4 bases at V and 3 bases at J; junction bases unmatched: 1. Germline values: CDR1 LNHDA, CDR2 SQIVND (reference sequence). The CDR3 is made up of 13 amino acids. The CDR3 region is CASSKDRDTEAFF. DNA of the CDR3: TGTGCCAGTAGTAAGGACAGGGACACTGAAGCTTTCTTT.

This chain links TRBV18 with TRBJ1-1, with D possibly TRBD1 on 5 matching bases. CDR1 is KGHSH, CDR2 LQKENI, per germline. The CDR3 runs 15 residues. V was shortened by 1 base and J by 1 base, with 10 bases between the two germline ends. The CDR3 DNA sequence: TGTGCCAGCTCACCACGTACGGGGCCGAACACTGAAGCTTTCTTT. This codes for CASSPRTGPNTEAFF.

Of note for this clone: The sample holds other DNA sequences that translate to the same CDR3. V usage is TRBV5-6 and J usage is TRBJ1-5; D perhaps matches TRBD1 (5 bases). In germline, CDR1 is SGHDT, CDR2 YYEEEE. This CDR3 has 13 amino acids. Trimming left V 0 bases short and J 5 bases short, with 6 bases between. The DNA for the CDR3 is TGTGCCAGCAGCTTGGCGGGGGATCAGCCCCAGCATTTT. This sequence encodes CASSLAGDQPQHF.

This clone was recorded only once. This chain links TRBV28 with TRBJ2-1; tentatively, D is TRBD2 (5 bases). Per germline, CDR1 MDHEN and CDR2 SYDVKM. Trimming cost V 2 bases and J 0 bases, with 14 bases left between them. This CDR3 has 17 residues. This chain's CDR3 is CASSLSTLALSYNEQFF. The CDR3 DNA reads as TGTGCCAGCAGTTTAAGTACGCTAGCCCTCTCCTACAATGAGCAGTTCTTC. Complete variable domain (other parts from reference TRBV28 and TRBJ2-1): DVKVTQSSRYLVKRTGEKVFLECVQDMDHENMFWYRQDPGLGLRLIYFSYDVKMKEKGDIPEGYSVSREKKERFSLILESASTNQTSMYLCASSLSTLALSYNEQFFGPGTRLTVL.

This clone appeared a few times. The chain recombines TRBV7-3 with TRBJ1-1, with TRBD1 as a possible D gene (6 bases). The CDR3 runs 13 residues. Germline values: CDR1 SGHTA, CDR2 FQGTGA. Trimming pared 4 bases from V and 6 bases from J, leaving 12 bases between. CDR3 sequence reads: CASSSHRDAEAFF. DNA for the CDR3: TGTGCCAGCAGCTCCCACAGGGACGCTGAAGCTTTCTTT.

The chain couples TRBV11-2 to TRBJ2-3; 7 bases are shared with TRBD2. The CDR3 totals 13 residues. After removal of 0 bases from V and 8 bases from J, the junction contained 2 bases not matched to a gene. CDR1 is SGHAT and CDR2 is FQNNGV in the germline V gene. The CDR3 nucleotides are TGTGCCAGCAGCTTAGAGGTAGCGGGTACGCAGTATTTT. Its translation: CASSLEVAGTQYF.

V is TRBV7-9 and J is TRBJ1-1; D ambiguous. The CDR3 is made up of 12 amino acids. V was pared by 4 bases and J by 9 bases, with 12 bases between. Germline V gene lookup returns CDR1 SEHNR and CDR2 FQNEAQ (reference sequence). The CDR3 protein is CASSSGISKAFF. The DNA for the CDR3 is TGTGCCAGCAGCTCGGGTATTTCGAAAGCTTTCTTT. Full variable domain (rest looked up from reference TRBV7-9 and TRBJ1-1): DTGVSQNPRHKITKRGQNVTFRCDPISEHNRLYWYRQTLGQGPEFLTYFQNEAQLEKSRLLSDRFSAERPKGSFSTLEIQRTEQGDSAMYLCASSSGISKAFFGQGTRLTVV.

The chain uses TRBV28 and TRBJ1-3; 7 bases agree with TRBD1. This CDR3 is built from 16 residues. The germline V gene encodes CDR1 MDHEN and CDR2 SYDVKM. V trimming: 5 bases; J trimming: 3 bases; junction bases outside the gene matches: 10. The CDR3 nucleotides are TGTGCCAGCAGTCCAGGGGGAAGGGTTTATGGAAACACCATATATTTT. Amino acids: CASSPGGRVYGNTIYF.

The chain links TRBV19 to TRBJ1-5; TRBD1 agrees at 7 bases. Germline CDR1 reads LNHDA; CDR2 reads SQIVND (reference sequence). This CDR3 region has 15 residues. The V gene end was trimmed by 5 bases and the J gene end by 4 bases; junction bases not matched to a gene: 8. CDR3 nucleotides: TGTGCCAGTAGTGCGGAGGGGGCAAGGAATCAGCCCCAGCATTTT. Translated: CASSAEGARNQPQHF. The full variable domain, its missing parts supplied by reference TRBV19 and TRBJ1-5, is DGGITQSPKYLFRKEGQNVTLSCEQNLNHDAMYWYRQDPGQGLRLIYYSQIVNDFQKGDIAEGYSVSREKKESFPLTVTSAQKNPTAFYLCASSAEGARNQPQHFGDGTRLSIL.

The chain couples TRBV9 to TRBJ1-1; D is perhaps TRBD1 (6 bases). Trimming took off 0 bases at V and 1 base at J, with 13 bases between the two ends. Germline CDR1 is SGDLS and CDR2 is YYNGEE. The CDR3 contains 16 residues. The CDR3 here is CASSVAGGAKNTEAFF. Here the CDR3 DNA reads TGTGCCAGCAGCGTAGCGGGGGGCGCGAAGAACACTGAAGCTTTCTTT.

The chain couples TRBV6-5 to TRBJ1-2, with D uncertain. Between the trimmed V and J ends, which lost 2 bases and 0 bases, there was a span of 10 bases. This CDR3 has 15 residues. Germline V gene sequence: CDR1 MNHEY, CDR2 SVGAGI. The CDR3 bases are TGTGCCAGCAGTTACGCGGACGGAGCTAACTATGGCTACACCTTC. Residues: CASSYADGANYGYTF.